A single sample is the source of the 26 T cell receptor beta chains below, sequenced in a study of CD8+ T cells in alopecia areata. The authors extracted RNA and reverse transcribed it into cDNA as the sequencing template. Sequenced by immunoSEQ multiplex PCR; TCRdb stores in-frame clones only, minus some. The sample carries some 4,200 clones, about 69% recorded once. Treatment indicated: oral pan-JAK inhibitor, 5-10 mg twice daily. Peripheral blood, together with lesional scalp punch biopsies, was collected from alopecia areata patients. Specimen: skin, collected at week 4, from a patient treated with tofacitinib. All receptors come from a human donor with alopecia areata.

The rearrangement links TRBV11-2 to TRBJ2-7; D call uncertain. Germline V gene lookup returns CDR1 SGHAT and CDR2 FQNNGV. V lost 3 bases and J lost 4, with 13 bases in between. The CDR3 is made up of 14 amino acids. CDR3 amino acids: CASSFATPAYEQYF. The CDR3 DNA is TGTGCCAGCAGCTTTGCCACACCGGCATACGAGCAGTACTTC.

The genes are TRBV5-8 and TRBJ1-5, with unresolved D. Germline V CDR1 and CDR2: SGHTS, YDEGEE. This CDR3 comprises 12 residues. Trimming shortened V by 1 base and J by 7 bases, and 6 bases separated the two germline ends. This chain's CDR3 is CASSLSGQPQHF. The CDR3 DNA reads TGTGCCAGCAGCTTGAGCGGGCAGCCCCAGCATTTT.

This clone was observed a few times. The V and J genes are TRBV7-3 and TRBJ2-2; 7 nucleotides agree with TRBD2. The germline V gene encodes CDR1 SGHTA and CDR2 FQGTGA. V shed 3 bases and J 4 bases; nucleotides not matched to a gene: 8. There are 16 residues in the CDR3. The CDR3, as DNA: TGTGCCAGCAGCTTGAGTAGCGGGCATCGCACCGGGGAGCTGTTTTTT. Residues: CASSLSSGHRTGELFF.

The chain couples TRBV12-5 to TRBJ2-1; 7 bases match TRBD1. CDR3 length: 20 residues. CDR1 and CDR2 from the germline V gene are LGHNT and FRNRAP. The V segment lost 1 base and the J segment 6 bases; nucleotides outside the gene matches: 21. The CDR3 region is CASGLERGRSGYLGGNEQFF. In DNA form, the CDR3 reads TGTGCTAGTGGTTTGGAAAGGGGGCGCAGCGGTTATCTAGGCGGCAATGAGCAGTTCTTC.

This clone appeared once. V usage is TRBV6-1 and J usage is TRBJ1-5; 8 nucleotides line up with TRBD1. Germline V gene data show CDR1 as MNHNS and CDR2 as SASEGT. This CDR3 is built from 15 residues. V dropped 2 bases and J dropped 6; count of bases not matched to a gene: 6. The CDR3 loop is CASSETGGVSQPQHF. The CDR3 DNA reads TGTGCCAGCAGTGAAACAGGGGGTGTCAGTCAGCCCCAGCATTTT.

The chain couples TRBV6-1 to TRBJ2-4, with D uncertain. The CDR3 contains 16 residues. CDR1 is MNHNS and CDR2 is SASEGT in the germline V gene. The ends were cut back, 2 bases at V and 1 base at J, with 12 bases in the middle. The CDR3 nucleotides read TGTGCCAGCAGTGAACCCAGTAGCTATGCCAAAAACATTCAGTACTTC. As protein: CASSEPSSYAKNIQYF.

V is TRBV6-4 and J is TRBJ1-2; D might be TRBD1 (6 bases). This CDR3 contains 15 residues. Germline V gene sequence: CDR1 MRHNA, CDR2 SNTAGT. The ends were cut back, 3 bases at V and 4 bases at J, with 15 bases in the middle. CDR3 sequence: CASSETGLEGYGYTF. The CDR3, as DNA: TGTGCCAGCAGTGAAACAGGGTTAGAAGGCTATGGCTACACCTTC.

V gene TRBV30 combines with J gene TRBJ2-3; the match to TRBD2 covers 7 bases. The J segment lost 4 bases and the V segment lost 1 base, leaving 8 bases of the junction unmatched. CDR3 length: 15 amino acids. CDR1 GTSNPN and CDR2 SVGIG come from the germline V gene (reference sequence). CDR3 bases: TGTGCCTGGAGTGGCGGGAGAGTGGGAGCAGATACGCAGTATTTT. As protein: CAWSGGRVGADTQYF.

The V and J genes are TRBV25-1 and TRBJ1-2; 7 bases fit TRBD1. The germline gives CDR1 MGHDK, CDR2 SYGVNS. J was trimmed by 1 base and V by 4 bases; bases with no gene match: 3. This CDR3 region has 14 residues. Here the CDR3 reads CASSGTGLNYGYTF. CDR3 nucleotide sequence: TGTGCCAGCAGTGGGACAGGACTTAACTATGGCTACACCTTC.

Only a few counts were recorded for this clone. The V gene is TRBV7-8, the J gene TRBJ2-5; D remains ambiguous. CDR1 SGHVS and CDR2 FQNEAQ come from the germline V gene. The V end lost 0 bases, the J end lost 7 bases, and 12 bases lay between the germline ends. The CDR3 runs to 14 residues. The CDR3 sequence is CASSLARVLATQYF. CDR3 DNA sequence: TGTGCCAGCAGCTTAGCAAGGGTTTTGGCGACCCAGTACTTC.

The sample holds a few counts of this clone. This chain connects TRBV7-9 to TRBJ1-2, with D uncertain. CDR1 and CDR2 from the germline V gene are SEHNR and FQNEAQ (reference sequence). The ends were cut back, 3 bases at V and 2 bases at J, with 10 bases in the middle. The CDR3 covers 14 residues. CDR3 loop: CASSFPTDNYGYTF. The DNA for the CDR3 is TGTGCCAGCAGCTTTCCTACAGACAACTATGGCTACACCTTC. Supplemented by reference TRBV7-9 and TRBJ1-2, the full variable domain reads DTGVSQNPRHKITKRGQNVTFRCDPISEHNRLYWYRQTLGQGPEFLTYFQNEAQLEKSRLLSDRFSAERPKGSFSTLEIQRTEQGDSAMYLCASSFPTDNYGYTFGSGTRLTVV.

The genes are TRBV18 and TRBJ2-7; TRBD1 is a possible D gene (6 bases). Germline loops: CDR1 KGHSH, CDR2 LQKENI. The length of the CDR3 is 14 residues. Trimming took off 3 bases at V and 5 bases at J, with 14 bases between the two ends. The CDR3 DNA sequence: TGTGCCAGCTCACCTTCTGACAGGCTACACGAGCAGTACTTC. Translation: CASSPSDRLHEQYF.

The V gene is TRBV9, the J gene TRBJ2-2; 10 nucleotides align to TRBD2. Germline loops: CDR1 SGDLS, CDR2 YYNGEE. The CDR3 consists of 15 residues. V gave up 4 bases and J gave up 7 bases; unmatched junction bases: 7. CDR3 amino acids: CASSPRTSGGGELFF. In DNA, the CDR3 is TGTGCCAGCAGCCCCCGGACTAGCGGAGGCGGGGAGCTGTTTTTT.

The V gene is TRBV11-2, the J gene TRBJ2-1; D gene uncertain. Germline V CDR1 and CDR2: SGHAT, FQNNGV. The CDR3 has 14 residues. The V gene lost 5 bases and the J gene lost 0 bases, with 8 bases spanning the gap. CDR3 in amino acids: CASSLVPSYNEQFF. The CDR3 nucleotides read TGTGCCAGCAGCCTAGTGCCCTCCTACAATGAGCAGTTCTTC.

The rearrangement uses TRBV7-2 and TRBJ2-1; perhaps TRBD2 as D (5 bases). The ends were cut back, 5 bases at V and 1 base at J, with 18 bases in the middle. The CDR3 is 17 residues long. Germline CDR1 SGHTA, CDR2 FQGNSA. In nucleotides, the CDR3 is TGTGCCAGCAGCCGACGGTCGGGATGGGGTTCCTACAATGAGCAGTTCTTC. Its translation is CASSRRSGWGSYNEQFF.

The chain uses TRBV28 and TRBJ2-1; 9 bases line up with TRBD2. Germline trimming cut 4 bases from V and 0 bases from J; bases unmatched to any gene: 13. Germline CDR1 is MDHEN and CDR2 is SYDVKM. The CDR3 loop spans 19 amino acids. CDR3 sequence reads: CASSSRVLSGRSSYNEQFF. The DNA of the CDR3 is TGTGCCAGCAGTTCCAGGGTTTTAAGCGGGAGGAGCTCCTACAATGAGCAGTTCTTC.

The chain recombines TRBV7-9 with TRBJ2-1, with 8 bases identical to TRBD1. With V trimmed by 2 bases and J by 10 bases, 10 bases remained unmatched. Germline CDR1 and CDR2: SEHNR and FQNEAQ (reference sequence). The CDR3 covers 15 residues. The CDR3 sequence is CASSLYGGQGGEQFF. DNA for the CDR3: TGTGCCAGCAGCTTATACGGCGGACAGGGTGGGGAGCAGTTCTTC. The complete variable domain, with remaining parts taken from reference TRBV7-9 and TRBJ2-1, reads DTGVSQNPRHKITKRGQNVTFRCDPISEHNRLYWYRQTLGQGPEFLTYFQNEAQLEKSRLLSDRFSAERPKGSFSTLEIQRTEQGDSAMYLCASSLYGGQGGEQFFGPGTRLTVL.

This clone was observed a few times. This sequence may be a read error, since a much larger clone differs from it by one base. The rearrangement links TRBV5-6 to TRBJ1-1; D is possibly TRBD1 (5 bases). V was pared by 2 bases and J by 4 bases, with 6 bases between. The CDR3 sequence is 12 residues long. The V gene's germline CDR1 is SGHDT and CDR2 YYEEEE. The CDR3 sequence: CASSFGTTEAFF. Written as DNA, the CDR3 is TGTGCCAGCAGCTTCGGGACCACTGAAGCTTTCTTT.

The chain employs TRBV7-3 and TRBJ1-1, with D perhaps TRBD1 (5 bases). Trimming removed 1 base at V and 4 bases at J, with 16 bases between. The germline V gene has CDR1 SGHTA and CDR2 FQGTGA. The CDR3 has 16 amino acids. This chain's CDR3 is CASSLRPTPRATEAFF. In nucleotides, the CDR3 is TGTGCCAGCAGCTTAAGGCCCACACCCAGGGCCACTGAAGCTTTCTTT. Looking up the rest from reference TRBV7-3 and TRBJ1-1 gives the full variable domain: GAGVSQTPSNKVTEKGKYVELRCDPISGHTALYWYRQSLGQGPEFLIYFQGTGAADDSGLPNDRFFAVRPEGSVSTLKIQRTERGDSAVYLCASSLRPTPRATEAFFGQGTRLTVV.

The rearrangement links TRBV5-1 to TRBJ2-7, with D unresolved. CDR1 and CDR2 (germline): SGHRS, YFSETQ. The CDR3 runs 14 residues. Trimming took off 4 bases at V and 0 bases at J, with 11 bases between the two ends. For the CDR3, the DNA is TGCGCCAGCAGCAGGGATCACGGCTCCTACGAGCAGTACTTC. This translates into CASSRDHGSYEQYF.

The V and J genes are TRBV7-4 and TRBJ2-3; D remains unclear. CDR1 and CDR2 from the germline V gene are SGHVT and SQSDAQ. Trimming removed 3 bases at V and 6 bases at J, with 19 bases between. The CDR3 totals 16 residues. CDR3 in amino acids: CASSFRPDIQMDTQYF. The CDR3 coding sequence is TGTGCCAGCAGCTTTCGCCCAGACATTCAAATGGATACGCAGTATTTT.

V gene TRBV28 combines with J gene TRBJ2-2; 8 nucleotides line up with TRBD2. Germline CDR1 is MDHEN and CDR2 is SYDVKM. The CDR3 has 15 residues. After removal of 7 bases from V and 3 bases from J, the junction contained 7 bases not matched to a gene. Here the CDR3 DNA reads TGTGCCAGCACGGGGGGGTACGGGGACACCGGGGAGCTGTTTTTT. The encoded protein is CASTGGYGDTGELFF.

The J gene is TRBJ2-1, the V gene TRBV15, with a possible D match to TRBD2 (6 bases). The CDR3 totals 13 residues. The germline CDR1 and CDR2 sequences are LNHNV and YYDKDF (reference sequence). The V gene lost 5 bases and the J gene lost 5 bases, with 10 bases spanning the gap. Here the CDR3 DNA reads TGTGCCACCAGCGGGGGGTTCAACAATGAGCAGTTCTTC. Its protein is CATSGGFNNEQFF.

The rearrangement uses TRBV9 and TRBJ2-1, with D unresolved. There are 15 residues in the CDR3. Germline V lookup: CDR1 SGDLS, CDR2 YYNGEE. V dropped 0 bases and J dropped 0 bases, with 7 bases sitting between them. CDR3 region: CASSVAGYSYNEQFF. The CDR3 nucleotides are TGTGCCAGCAGCGTAGCCGGATACTCCTACAATGAGCAGTTCTTC.

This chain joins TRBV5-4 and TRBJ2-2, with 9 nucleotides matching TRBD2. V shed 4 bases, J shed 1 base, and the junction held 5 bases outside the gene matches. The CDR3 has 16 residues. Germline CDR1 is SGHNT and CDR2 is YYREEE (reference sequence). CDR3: CASSVGLAKNTGELFF. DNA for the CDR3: TGTGCCAGCAGCGTGGGACTAGCAAAGAACACCGGGGAGCTGTTTTTT.

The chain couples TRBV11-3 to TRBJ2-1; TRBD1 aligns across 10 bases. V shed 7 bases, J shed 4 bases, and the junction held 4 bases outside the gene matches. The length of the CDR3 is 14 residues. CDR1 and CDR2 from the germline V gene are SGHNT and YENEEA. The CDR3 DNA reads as TGTGCCAGCAACGACAGGGGGCTATACAATGAGCAGTTCTTC. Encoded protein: CASNDRGLYNEQFF.